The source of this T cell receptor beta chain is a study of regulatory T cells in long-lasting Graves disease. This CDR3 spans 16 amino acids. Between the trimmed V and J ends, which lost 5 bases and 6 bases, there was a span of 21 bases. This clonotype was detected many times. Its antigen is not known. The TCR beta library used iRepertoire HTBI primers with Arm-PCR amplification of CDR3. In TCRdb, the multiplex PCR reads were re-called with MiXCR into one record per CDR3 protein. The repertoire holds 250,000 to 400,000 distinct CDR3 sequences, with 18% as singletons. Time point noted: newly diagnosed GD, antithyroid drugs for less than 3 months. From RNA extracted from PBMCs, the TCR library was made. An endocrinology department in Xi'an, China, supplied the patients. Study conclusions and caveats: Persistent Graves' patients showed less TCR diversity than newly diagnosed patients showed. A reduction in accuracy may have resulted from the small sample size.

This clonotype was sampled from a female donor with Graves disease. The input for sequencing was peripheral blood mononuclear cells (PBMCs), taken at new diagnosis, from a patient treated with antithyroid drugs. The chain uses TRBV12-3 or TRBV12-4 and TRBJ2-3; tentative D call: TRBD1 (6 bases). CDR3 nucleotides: TGTGCCAGCAGTCCCACGGGATCAAGAAGGGGGGATACGCAGTATTTT. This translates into CASSPTGSRRGDTQYF.